These 11 T cell receptor beta chains share one sample of origin, sequenced in a study of T cells in Graves' hyperthyroidism and ophthalmopathy. It was RNA transcripts that yielded the amplified TCR beta CDR3 regions. The HTBI primer set drove a first-round RT-PCR of the TCR CDR3. TCRdb re-called the multiplex PCR reads through MiXCR, storing one row per CDR3 protein. The sample has about 550,000 distinct CDR3 sequences; less than 25% are singletons. Source material: blood. Receptors originate from a man aged 18 to 30 with Graves' hyperthyroidism.

This clonotype occurred a few times. V usage is TRBV2 and J usage is TRBJ1-3, with 10 bases aligning to TRBD1. J was trimmed by 4 bases and V by 6 bases; bases with no gene match: 6. CDR3 length equals 15 residues. Germline lookup yields CDR1 SNHLY and CDR2 FYNNEI. The CDR3 protein is CASRLTGGRGNTIYF. In DNA, the CDR3 is TGTGCCAGCAGGTTGACAGGGGGCCGAGGAAACACCATATATTTT.

In this sample, this clonotype turned up many times. The V and J genes are TRBV18 and TRBJ2-5; 8 bases agree with TRBD2. The CDR3 extends over 15 amino acids. V lost 2 bases, J lost 3 bases, and 5 bases stayed unmatched. The germline V gene encodes CDR1 KGHSH and CDR2 LQKENI. This CDR3 is CASSPSGSAKETQYF. CDR3 DNA sequence: TGTGCCAGCTCACCAAGCGGGAGTGCTAAAGAGACCCAGTACTTC. The entire variable domain, with the rest obtained from reference TRBV18 and TRBJ2-5, is as follows: NAGVMQNPRHLVRRRGQEARLRCSPMKGHSHVYWYRQLPEEGLKFMVYLQKENIIDESGMPKERFSAEFPKEGPSILRIQQVVRGDSAAYFCASSPSGSAKETQYFGPGTRLLVL.

This clonotype was seen ten or more times. The rearrangement links TRBV19 to TRBJ1-1, with D unclear. The CDR3 has 13 residues. Germline loops: CDR1 LNHDA, CDR2 SQIVND (reference sequence). The V end lost 6 bases, the J end lost 1 base, and 9 bases lay between the germline ends. The CDR3 DNA sequence: TGTGCCAGTAGACCGAATCGGAACACTGAAGCTTTCTTT. Translation: CASRPNRNTEAFF. Looking up the rest from reference TRBV19 and TRBJ1-1 gives the full variable domain: DGGITQSPKYLFRKEGQNVTLSCEQNLNHDAMYWYRQDPGQGLRLIYYSQIVNDFQKGDIAEGYSVSREKKESFPLTVTSAQKNPTAFYLCASRPNRNTEAFFGQGTRLTVV.

This clonotype was picked up many times. This chain joins TRBV7-9 and TRBJ2-5, with D uncertain. V gave up 6 bases and J gave up 1 base, with 6 bases separating them. CDR3 length: 12 residues. Germline V lookup: CDR1 SEHNR, CDR2 FQNEAQ (reference sequence). The CDR3 protein is CASRAVQETQYF. The DNA of the CDR3 is TGTGCCAGCAGGGCAGTCCAAGAGACCCAGTACTTC.

This chain joins TRBV7-6 and TRBJ2-7; possibly TRBD2 for D (7 bases). V dropped 5 bases and J dropped 2 bases, with 19 bases sitting between them. There are 16 residues in the CDR3. Per the germline V gene, CDR1 is SGHVS and CDR2 is FNYEAQ. CDR3 loop: CASSGGAGATPYEQYF. In DNA form, the CDR3 reads TGTGCCAGCAGCGGCGGCGCGGGGGCCACTCCCTACGAGCAGTACTTC. Filled out from reference TRBV7-6 and TRBJ2-7, the complete variable domain reads GAGVSQSPRYKVTKRGQDVALRCDPISGHVSLYWYRQALGQGPEFLTYFNYEAQQDKSGLPNDRFSAERPEGSISTLTIQRTEQRDSAMYRCASSGGAGATPYEQYFGPGTRLTVT.

The chain couples TRBV5-1 to TRBJ2-2, with a tentative D call TRBD2 (6 bases). This CDR3 is built from 15 residues. Between the trimmed V and J ends, which lost 4 bases and 0 bases, there was a span of 10 bases. Germline CDR1 SGHRS, CDR2 YFSETQ. CDR3 DNA: TGCGCCAGCAGCACCGGGACTTCGAACACCGGGGAGCTGTTTTTT. It specifies CASSTGTSNTGELFF. The full variable domain, in which reference TRBV5-1 and TRBJ2-2 provide the parts outside the CDR3, is KAGVTQTPRYLIKTRGQQVTLSCSPISGHRSVSWYQQTPGQGLQFLFEYFSETQRNKGNFPGRFSGRQFSNSRSEMNVSTLELGDSALYLCASSTGTSNTGELFFGEGSRLTVL.

The chain uses TRBV28 and TRBJ1-2; D is unclear. Germline CDR1 MDHEN, CDR2 SYDVKM. CDR3 length: 14 amino acids. V was shortened by 4 bases and J by 1 base, with 10 bases between the two germline ends. CDR3 coding DNA: TGTGCCAGCAGTTCAGGCGCGGGTAACTATGGCTACACCTTC. This encodes CASSSGAGNYGYTF.

This clonotype was counted ten times or more. This sequence joins TRBV12-3 or TRBV12-4 and TRBJ2-5; D is ambiguous. CDR3 length: 13 amino acids. The germline V and J ends were trimmed by 2 bases and 5 bases, with 9 bases remaining between them. This CDR3 reads CASSLPGDETQYF. CDR3 in DNA: TGTGCCAGCAGTTTACCAGGAGACGAGACCCAGTACTTC.

The J gene is TRBJ2-2, the V gene TRBV29-1; 8 bases match TRBD1. Germline CDR1 and CDR2: SQVTM and ANQGSEA. J lost 7 bases, V lost 7 bases, and 8 bases had no gene match. This CDR3 is 13 amino acids long. The CDR3 sequence is CSAQGQAGGELFF. CDR3 DNA sequence: TGCAGCGCTCAGGGACAGGCGGGCGGGGAGCTGTTTTTT.

This clonotype was counted ten times or more. The CDR3 sequence is CASRPDRGAYMNTEAFF. The CDR3 region has the DNA TGTGCCAGCAGACCCGACAGGGGGGCATACATGAACACTGAAGCTTTCTTT. The chain recombines TRBV6-1 with TRBJ1-1; 9 nucleotides align to TRBD1. This CDR3 has 17 amino acids. Germline loops: CDR1 MNHNS, CDR2 SASEGT. V lost 6 bases to trimming and J lost 0 bases; unmatched junction nucleotides: 11.

In this sample, this clonotype turned up a few times. This chain uses TRBV6-5 with TRBJ1-1; 11 bases map to TRBD1. Germline V lookup: CDR1 MNHEY, CDR2 SVGAGI. This CDR3 has 17 amino acids. The V segment lost 2 bases and the J segment 0 bases; nucleotides outside the gene matches: 5. The CDR3 DNA reads as TGTGCCAGCAGTTACCTCGGACAGGGGGCTATGAACACTGAAGCTTTCTTT. Encoded protein: CASSYLGQGAMNTEAFF.